Listed below are T cell receptor beta chains from one sample, sequenced in a study of blood T cell repertoires in COVID-19. Clones were read by immunoSEQ multiplex PCR, and TCRdb kept only the in-frame ones, dropping some. The table has over 200,000 clones, roughly 80% seen once. The sample comprised peripheral blood. These receptors came from a woman of 80 years or more with active or convalescent COVID-19. The CDR3 runs from the conserved cysteine through the conserved F or W.

v_gene	j_gene	CDR3aa
TRBV5-1	TRBJ1-2	CASSRGQGNYGYTF
TRBV5-1	TRBJ2-3	CASSLGSITDTQYF
TRBV2	TRBJ1-5	CASSVMGLSNQPQHF
TRBV15	TRBJ1-2	CATSGQGKGGYTF
TRBV10-3	TRBJ2-1	CAISEVTSNTQQFF
TRBV18	TRBJ1-2	CASSDDRGRSNYGYTF
TRBV6-5	TRBJ2-1	CASSSTRTRAEQFF
TRBV5-4	TRBJ2-1	CASSLEGSSGRVAYNEQFF
TRBV7-8	TRBJ1-2	CASSPPGAYYGYTF
TRBV19	TRBJ2-3	CASSSGTSGRGRDTQYF
TRBV11-1	TRBJ1-1	CASSVNTEAFF
TRBV27	TRBJ1-2	CASSLRTPGGLGGYTF
TRBV2	TRBJ2-5	CASSVRLAGLETQYF
TRBV28	TRBJ1-6	CASSKLPGTGDSPLHF
TRBV30	TRBJ2-1	CAWSEGTSGTNEQFF
TRBV9	TRBJ2-3	CASSVAPSGGTDTQYF
TRBV29-1	TRBJ1-1	CSAVKGLMNTEAFF
TRBV6-5	TRBJ1-2	CASSNPRTGLYGYTF
TRBV5-1	TRBJ1-4	CASSLVGAEEKLFF
TRBV12-3/TRBV12-4	TRBJ2-7	CASTDTASYEQYF
TRBV19	TRBJ2-7	CASSTGTGAEQYF
TRBV6-5	TRBJ1-2	CASSYNRNYGYTF
TRBV2	TRBJ2-5	CASSERSDSTQETQYF
TRBV9	TRBJ2-7	CASSPRQGAREQYF
TRBV2	TRBJ1-5	CASSDQGGPQHF
TRBV5-1	TRBJ2-1	CASSAGAGDSGEQFF
TRBV10-3	TRBJ2-3	CAISSSSWITDTQYF
TRBV10-2	TRBJ2-5	CASSDALAGTETQYF